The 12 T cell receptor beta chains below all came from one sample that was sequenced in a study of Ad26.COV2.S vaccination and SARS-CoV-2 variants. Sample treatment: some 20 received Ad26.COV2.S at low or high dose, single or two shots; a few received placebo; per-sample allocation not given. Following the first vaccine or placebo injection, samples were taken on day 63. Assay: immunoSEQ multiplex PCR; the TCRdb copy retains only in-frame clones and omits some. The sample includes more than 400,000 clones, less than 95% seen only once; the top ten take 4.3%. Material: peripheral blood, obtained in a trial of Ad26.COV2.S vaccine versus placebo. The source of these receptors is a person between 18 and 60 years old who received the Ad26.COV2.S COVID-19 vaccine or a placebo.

The CDR3 nucleotides read TGTGCCAGCGGTAGACTAGCGGGAGGTCTTAAGGAGACCCAGTACTTC. Translation gives CASGRLAGGLKETQYF. This chain joins TRBV27 and TRBJ2-5, with 13 bases fitting TRBD2. CDR1 and CDR2 (germline): MNHEY, SMNVEV (reference sequence). The CDR3 extends over 16 amino acids. Losses at the gene ends were 8 bases for V and 5 bases for J; bases not matched to a gene: 11.

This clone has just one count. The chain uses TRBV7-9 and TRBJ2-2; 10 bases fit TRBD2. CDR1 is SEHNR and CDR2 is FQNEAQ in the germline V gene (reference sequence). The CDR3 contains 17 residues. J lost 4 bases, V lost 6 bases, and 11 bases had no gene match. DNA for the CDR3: TGTGCCAGCAGTCAGACTAGCGGGTGGAGTACCACCGGGGAGCTGTTTTTT. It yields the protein CASSQTSGWSTTGELFF. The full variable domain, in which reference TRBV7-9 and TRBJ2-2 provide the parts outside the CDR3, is DTGVSQNPRHKITKRGQNVTFRCDPISEHNRLYWYRQTLGQGPEFLTYFQNEAQLEKSRLLSDRFSAERPKGSFSTLEIQRTEQGDSAMYLCASSQTSGWSTTGELFFGEGSRLTVL.

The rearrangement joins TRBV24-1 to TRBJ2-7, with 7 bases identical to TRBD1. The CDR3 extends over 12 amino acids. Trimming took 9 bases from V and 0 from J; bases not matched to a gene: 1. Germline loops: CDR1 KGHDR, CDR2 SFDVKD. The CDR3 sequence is CATGQDSYEQYF. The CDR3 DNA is TGTGCCACCGGACAGGACTCCTACGAGCAGTACTTC.

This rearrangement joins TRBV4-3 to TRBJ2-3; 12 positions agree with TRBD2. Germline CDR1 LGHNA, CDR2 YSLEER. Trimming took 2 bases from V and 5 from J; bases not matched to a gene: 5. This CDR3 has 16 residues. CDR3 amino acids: CASSQWTSGTGDTQYF. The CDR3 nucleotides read TGCGCCAGCAGCCAATGGACTAGCGGGACGGGAGATACGCAGTATTTT.

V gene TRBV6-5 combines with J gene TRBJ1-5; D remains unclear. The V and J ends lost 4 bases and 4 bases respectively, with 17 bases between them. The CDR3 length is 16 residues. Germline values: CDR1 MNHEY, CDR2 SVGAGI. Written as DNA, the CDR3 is TGTGCCAGCAGTTCCCTAGGGCCCACGGGGAATCAGCCCCAGCATTTT. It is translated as CASSSLGPTGNQPQHF.

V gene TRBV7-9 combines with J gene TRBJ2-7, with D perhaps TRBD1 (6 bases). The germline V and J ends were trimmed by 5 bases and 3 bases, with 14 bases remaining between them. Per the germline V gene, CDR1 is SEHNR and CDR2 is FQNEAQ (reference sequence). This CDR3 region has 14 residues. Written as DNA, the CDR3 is TGTGCCAGCAGCCCCTCGGGACAACTCTACGAGCAGTACTTC. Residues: CASSPSGQLYEQYF.

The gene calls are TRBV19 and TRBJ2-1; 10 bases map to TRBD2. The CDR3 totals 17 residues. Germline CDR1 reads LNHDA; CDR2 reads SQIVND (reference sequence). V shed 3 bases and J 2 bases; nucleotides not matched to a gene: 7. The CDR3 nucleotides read TGTGCCAGTAGTATGGGGTCGCTAGCGGGAGCCTACAATGAGCAGTTCTTC. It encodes CASSMGSLAGAYNEQFF.

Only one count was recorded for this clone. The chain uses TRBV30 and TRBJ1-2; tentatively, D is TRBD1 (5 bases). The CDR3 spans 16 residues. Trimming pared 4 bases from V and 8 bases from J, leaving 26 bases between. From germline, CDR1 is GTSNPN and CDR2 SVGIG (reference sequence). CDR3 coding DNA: TGTGCCTGGACCCTGGGGGGTTTTGTAACCGTGGACGGCTACACCTTC. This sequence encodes CAWTLGGFVTVDGYTF. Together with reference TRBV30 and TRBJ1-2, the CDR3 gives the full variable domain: SQTIHQWPATLVQPVGSPLSLECTVEGTSNPNLYWYRQAAGRGLQLLFYSVGIGQISSEVPQNLSASRPQDRQFILSSKKLLLSDSGFYLCAWTLGGFVTVDGYTFGSGTRLTVV.

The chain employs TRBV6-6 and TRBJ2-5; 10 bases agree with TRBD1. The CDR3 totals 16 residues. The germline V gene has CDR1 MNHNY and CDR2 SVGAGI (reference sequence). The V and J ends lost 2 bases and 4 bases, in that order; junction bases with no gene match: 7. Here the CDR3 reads CASSYQGQGLGETQYF. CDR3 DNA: TGTGCCAGCAGTTACCAGGGACAGGGGTTGGGAGAGACCCAGTACTTC.

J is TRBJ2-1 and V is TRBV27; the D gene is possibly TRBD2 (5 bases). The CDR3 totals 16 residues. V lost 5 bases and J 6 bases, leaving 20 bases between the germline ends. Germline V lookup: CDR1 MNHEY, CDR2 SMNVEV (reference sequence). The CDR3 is CASSTPPSGRGNEQFF. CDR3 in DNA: TGTGCCAGCAGTACCCCGCCTAGTGGCCGGGGCAATGAGCAGTTCTTC.

CDR3 bases: TGTGCCAGCAGTTTTTACGTAGGGGGGCATTTCTACGAGCAGTACTTC. Protein sequence: CASSFYVGGHFYEQYF. The rearrangement links TRBV27 to TRBJ2-7, with D perhaps TRBD1 or TRBD2 (6 bases each). This CDR3 has 16 amino acids. The germline gives CDR1 MNHEY, CDR2 SMNVEV (reference sequence). The germline V and J ends were trimmed by 3 bases and 3 bases, with 18 bases remaining between them.

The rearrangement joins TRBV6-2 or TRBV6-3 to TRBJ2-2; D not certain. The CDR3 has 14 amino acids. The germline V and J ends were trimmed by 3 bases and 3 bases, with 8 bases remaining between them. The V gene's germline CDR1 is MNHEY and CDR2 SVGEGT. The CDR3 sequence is CASSYERYTGELFF. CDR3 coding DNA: TGTGCCAGCAGTTATGAGAGGTACACCGGGGAGCTGTTTTTT.